The 7 T cell receptor beta chains in this list originate from one sample, sequenced in a study of cytomegalovirus exposure and HLA in healthy donors. Primers for the PCR totalled 60 Vbeta and 13 Jbeta. Method: immunoSEQ multiplex PCR; TCRdb's copy keeps in-frame clones and lacks some. The profile shows some 110,000 clones, over 60% of them singletons. What was sequenced was PBMCs. The source of these receptors is a woman aged 40 to 50 in good health and CMV-seropositive.

This clone turned up a few times. CDR3 bases: TGTGCCAGCAGTTTAGCCGGGACAGGGCGCGAGCAGTACTTC. This encodes CASSLAGTGREQYF. The chain is built from TRBV28 and TRBJ2-7; TRBD1 aligns across 9 bases. Germline CDR1 is MDHEN and CDR2 is SYDVKM. V shed 2 bases and J 6 bases; nucleotides not matched to a gene: 5. This CDR3 comprises 14 residues. The entire variable domain, with the rest obtained from reference TRBV28 and TRBJ2-7, is as follows: DVKVTQSSRYLVKRTGEKVFLECVQDMDHENMFWYRQDPGLGLRLIYFSYDVKMKEKGDIPEGYSVSREKKERFSLILESASTNQTSMYLCASSLAGTGREQYFGPGTRLTVT.

The chain uses TRBV15 and TRBJ2-5; 8 bases agree with TRBD2. CDR3 length: 13 residues. The J segment lost 3 bases and the V segment lost 6 bases, leaving 3 bases of the junction unmatched. The germline V gene encodes CDR1 LNHNV and CDR2 YYDKDF (reference sequence). The CDR3 nucleotides read TGTGCCACCAGGATAGCGGGGAAAGAGACCCAGTACTTC. Its translation: CATRIAGKETQYF.

The chain carries TRBV2 and TRBJ1-1; no firm D call. The CDR3 contains 14 residues. Germline-derived CDR1 and CDR2 are SNHLY and FYNNEI. V was cut by 1 base and J by 4 bases, with 10 bases left in between. DNA of the CDR3: TGTGCCAGCAGTGAAGGGTTGGCGGGCACTGAAGCTTTCTTT. Its translation is CASSEGLAGTEAFF. Supplemented by reference TRBV2 and TRBJ1-1, the full variable domain reads EPEVTQTPSHQVTQMGQEVILRCVPISNHLYFYWYRQILGQKVEFLVSFYNNEISEKSEIFDDQFSVERPDGSNFTLKIRSTKLEDSAMYFCASSEGLAGTEAFFGQGTRLTVV.

The CDR3: CASKEGHNSPLHF. The CDR3 DNA sequence: TGTGCCAGCAAGGAGGGACATAATTCACCCCTCCACTTT. The chain joins TRBV6-1 to TRBJ1-6, with D possibly being TRBD1 (5 bases). V dropped 7 bases and J dropped 5 bases, with 9 bases sitting between them. CDR1 and CDR2 (germline): MNHNS, SASEGT. The CDR3 contains 13 residues.

In this sample, this clone turned up once. The rearrangement links TRBV19 to TRBJ1-2; 8 bases fit TRBD1. V trimming: 11 bases; J trimming: 7 bases; junction bases outside the gene matches: 6. The CDR3 spans 11 residues. Germline V CDR1 and CDR2: LNHDA, SQIVND (reference sequence). The CDR3 loop reads CAVQGAGGYTF. DNA for the CDR3: TGTGCCGTCCAGGGGGCAGGTGGCTACACCTTC. The whole variable domain, remainder taken from reference TRBV19 and TRBJ1-2, is DGGITQSPKYLFRKEGQNVTLSCEQNLNHDAMYWYRQDPGQGLRLIYYSQIVNDFQKGDIAEGYSVSREKKESFPLTVTSAQKNPTAFYLCAVQGAGGYTFGSGTRLTVV.

This chain connects TRBV11-2 to TRBJ2-1; 9 nucleotides align to TRBD2. CDR1 is SGHAT and CDR2 is FQNNGV in the germline V gene. CDR3 length: 19 amino acids. V shed 5 bases and J 1 base; nucleotides not matched to a gene: 15. Here the CDR3 reads CASSPTPFSGGTSYNEQFF. In nucleotides, the CDR3 is TGTGCCAGCAGCCCAACACCATTTAGCGGGGGCACTTCCTACAATGAGCAGTTCTTC.

The chain couples TRBV5-4 to TRBJ2-1; a weak D match, TRBD1 (5 bases). Germline assignment: CDR1 SGHNT and CDR2 YYREEE (reference sequence). V dropped 1 base and J dropped 4 bases, with 9 bases sitting between them. The CDR3 runs 14 residues. In DNA, the CDR3 is TGTGCCAGCAGCTTGTCAGGGAAATACAATGAGCAGTTCTTC. It codes for CASSLSGKYNEQFF.